Listed below are T cell receptor beta chains from one sample, sequenced in a study of circulating CD8 cells and anti-PD-1 response in melanoma. TCRdb recomputed calls from the reads with MiXCR, one row per CDR3 protein. Of about 480 distinct CDR3 sequences listed, roughly a tenth are singletons. Material: CD8+ T cells from PBMCs, obtained at baseline or after one month of anti-PD-1 therapy (not recorded which). These receptors were collected from a human donor with melanoma. Each CDR3 is given with its conserved first and last residue. D genes are given only for firm matches. Not every row has a clone size; where given, it reads once, few, many or a size class.

V	size	D	J	CDR3	DNA
TRBV9	large	.	TRBJ2-7	CASSPSPQGSYEQYF	TGTGCCAGCAGCCCCTCCCCCCAGGGGTCCTACGAGCAGTACTTC
TRBV20-1	large	TRBD2	TRBJ2-1	CSVKSGGNNEWQFF	TGCAGTGTTAAGAGCGGGGGGAACAATGAGTGGCAGTTCTTC
TRBV10-2	large	.	TRBJ1-5	CASSGTGNQPQHF	TGCGCCAGCAGTGGAACGGGGAATCAGCCCCAGCATTTT
TRBV12-3/TRBV12-4	medium-sized	.	TRBJ2-1	CASSRDPYNEQFF	TGTGCCAGCAGCAGGGACCCTTACAATGAGCAGTTCTTC
TRBV12-5	large	.	TRBJ1-4	CASGPDWSNEKLFF	TGTGCTAGTGGCCCTGACTGGAGTAATGAAAAACTGTTTTTT
TRBV18	large	.	TRBJ2-2	CASSPYPTINTGELFF	TGTGCCAGCTCACCATACCCCACTATCAACACCGGGGAGCTGTTTTTT
TRBV7-2	large	.	TRBJ2-6	CASSLRRAGANVLTF	TGTGCCAGCAGCTTACGTAGGGCTGGGGCCAACGTCCTGACTTTC
TRBV25-1	large	.	TRBJ2-2	CASSDAGTGELFF	TGTGCCAGCAGTGACGCGGGGACCGGGGAGCTGTTTTTT
TRBV20-1	medium-sized	.	TRBJ2-1	CSARLGRVEVDEQFF	TGCAGTGCTAGGTTGGGTCGGGTCGAGGTGGATGAGCAGTTCTTC
TRBV4-3	large	.	TRBJ2-7	CASSQDLGTLYEQYF	TGCGCCAGCAGCCAAGATTTGGGGACTCTCTACGAGCAGTACTTC
TRBV9	medium-sized	TRBD2	TRBJ2-7	CASSKTSGVYEQYF	TGTGCCAGCAGCAAAACTAGCGGGGTCTACGAGCAGTACTTC
TRBV30	medium-sized	TRBD2	TRBJ2-7	CAWSVTSGDSYEQYF	TGTGCCTGGAGTGTAACTAGCGGGGATTCCTACGAGCAGTACTTC
TRBV20-1	medium-sized	.	TRBJ1-1	CSARDRGEREAFF	TGCAGTGCTAGAGATCGGGGAGAGAGGGAAGCTTTCTTT
TRBV27	large	.	TRBJ2-1	CASSLGRAVYNEQFF	TGTGCCAGCAGTTTGGGCAGGGCAGTCTACAATGAGCAGTTCTTC
TRBV2	large	.	TRBJ1-2	CASSEDLGTYYGYTF	TGTGCCAGCAGTGAAGACCTCGGGACCTACTATGGCTACACCTTC
TRBV25-1	large	.	TRBJ1-6	CASSESAGNSPLHF	TGTGCCAGCAGTGAATCGGCAGGAAATTCACCCCTCCACTTT
TRBV21-1	large	.	TRBJ2-1	CASSKETGGTYNEQFF	TGTGCCAGCAGCAAAGAGACGGGGGGGACCTACAATGAGCAGTTCTTC
TRBV1	.	.	TRBJ2-3	CTSSQRDTQYF	TGCACCAGCAGCCAAAGAGATACGCAGTATTTT
TRBV12-3/TRBV12-4	medium-sized	.	TRBJ2-7	CASSSVTTYEQYF	TGTGCCAGCAGTTCAGTGACGACCTACGAGCAGTACTTC
TRBV7-8	few	TRBD2	TRBJ2-1	CASRLAANEQFF	TGTGCCAGCAGGCTAGCGGCCAATGAGCAGTTCTTC
TRBV19	large	.	TRBJ1-4	CASSIQTTNEKLFF	TGTGCCAGTAGTATCCAGACAACAAATGAAAAACTGTTTTTT
TRBV14	medium-sized	TRBD1	TRBJ2-7	CASSQVVGGTGYEQYF	TGTGCCAGCAGCCAAGTCGTCGGGGGGACAGGGTACGAGCAGTACTTC
TRBV27	.	.	TRBJ1-4	CASSAGPYVEKLSF	TGTGCCAGCAGCGCTGGACCTTATGTAGAAAAACTGTCTTTT
TRBV4-1	few	TRBD1	TRBJ2-3	CASSQDPGTAPRSTQYF	TGCGCCAGCAGCCAAGATCCTGGGACAGCCCCACGGTCAACGCAGTATTTT
TRBV24-1	large	.	TRBJ2-3	CATSDSKTAKDTQYF	TGTGCCACCAGTGATTCCAAGACAGCAAAGGATACGCAGTATTTT
TRBV14	medium-sized	.	TRBJ2-7	CASSPANYEQYF	TGTGCCAGCAGCCCGGCGAACTACGAGCAGTACTTC
TRBV27	large	.	TRBJ1-1	CASSGGRLNTEAFF	TGTGCCAGCAGTGGGGGACGGCTGAACACTGAAGCTTTCTTT
TRBV28	large	.	TRBJ2-7	CASSLSGASGLYEQYF	TGTGCCAGCAGTTTGTCGGGGGCCTCGGGGCTCTACGAGCAGTACTTC
TRBV19	large	TRBD1	TRBJ1-2	CASSDLLRGINYGYTF	TGTGCCAGTAGTGACTTACTCAGGGGGATTAACTATGGCTACACCTTC
TRBV19	large	TRBD1	TRBJ2-7	CASSPGTGYYEQYF	TGTGCCAGTAGTCCCGGGACAGGGTACTACGAGCAGTACTTC
TRBV20-1	large	TRBD1	TRBJ1-4	CSAGRDSGEKLFF	TGCAGTGCTGGCCGGGACAGCGGTGAAAAACTGTTTTTT
TRBV5-4	large	TRBD2	TRBJ2-3	CASSLVERGGPDTQYF	TGTGCCAGCAGCTTGGTAGAGCGGGGGGGCCCAGATACGCAGTATTTT
TRBV29-1	large	TRBD2	TRBJ2-2	CSVTSGRGTGELFF	TGCAGCGTCACTAGCGGGAGGGGCACCGGGGAGCTGTTTTTT
TRBV19	large	.	TRBJ2-1	CASSPTGTSYNEQFF	TGTGCCAGTAGTCCTACAGGGACTTCCTACAATGAGCAGTTCTTC
TRBV19	medium-sized	.	TRBJ2-1	CASSIGGLDIYNEQFF	TGTGCCAGTAGTATAGGGGGGCTAGATATCTACAATGAGCAGTTCTTC
TRBV7-2	large	.	TRBJ2-2	CASSSPYSRRELFF	TGTGCCAGCAGCTCACCTTATTCCCGTCGGGAGCTGTTTTTT
TRBV28	medium-sized	TRBD1	TRBJ1-2	CASSPSRTGSNYGYTF	TGTGCCAGCAGTCCCTCGAGGACAGGGTCTAACTATGGCTACACCTTC
TRBV27	large	.	TRBJ1-2	CASSLSGAYGYTF	TGTGCCAGCAGTTTATCGGGGGCTTATGGCTACACCTTC
TRBV9	.	.	TRBJ2-3	CASSVTGEITDTQYF	TGTGCCAGCAGCGTAACCGGGGAGATCACAGATACGCAGTATTTT
TRBV24-1	large	.	TRBJ2-1	CATSDTGQGGEQFF	TGTGCCACCAGTGATACGGGTCAAGGAGGGGAGCAGTTCTTC
TRBV25-1	medium-sized	TRBD1	TRBJ2-7	CASSETLTGDEQYF	TGTGCCAGCAGTGAAACCCTGACAGGGGACGAGCAGTACTTC
TRBV2	large	.	TRBJ2-2	CASSDARVLPGELFF	TGTGCCAGCAGTGACGCTAGGGTACTTCCCGGGGAGCTGTTTTTT
TRBV20-1	large	.	TRBJ2-7	CSARSDIDHEQYF	TGCAGTGCTAGATCGGACATTGACCACGAGCAGTACTTC
TRBV27	large	.	TRBJ2-3	CASQLEGQDTQYF	TGTGCCAGCCAACTAGAAGGGCAAGATACGCAGTATTTT
TRBV29-1	large	.	TRBJ1-1	CSVQYTEAFF	TGCAGCGTACAATACACTGAAGCTTTCTTT